Below, one T cell receptor (beta chain) is given with its context. This specimen comes from a study of blood T cell repertoires in COVID-19. Study at large: The study drew acute and convalescent COVID-19 samples from the United States, Italy and Spain. Sources were T cells, B-cell-depleted T cells, or PBMCs; the material itself was cDNA or gDNA.

Repertoires were generated with immunoSEQ multiplex PCR, while TCRdb's copy carries only in-frame clones and drops some. The sample lists more than 200,000 clones, 75% to 90% occurring once. V shed 1 base, J shed 6 bases, and the junction held 5 bases outside the gene matches. CDR1 is SQVTM and CDR2 is ANQGSEA in the germline V gene. This CDR3 is built from 13 residues. The chain is built from TRBV29-1 and TRBJ1-2, with 7 bases lining up with TRBD1. Sample: peripheral blood. The TCR sequence derives from a man aged 40-50 years with acute or convalescent COVID-19. The CDR3 nucleotides read TGCAGCGTTGAAGCCTGGGACAGCCATGGCTACACCTTC. Residues: CSVEAWDSHGYTF.